The 8 T cell receptor beta chains listed next were all sequenced from one sample in a study of T cells in Graves' hyperthyroidism and ophthalmopathy. Amplification yielded TCR beta CDR3 regions, with RNA transcripts as the source. Primed by the HTBI set, a first-round RT-PCR was run on the TCR CDR3. TCRdb itself ran the multiplex PCR reads through MiXCR, one entry per CDR3 protein. The profile shows about 300,000 distinct CDR3 sequences, roughly 20% of them singletons. Sequencing was performed on blood. The receptors shown here come from a man aged 50-59 years with Graves' ophthalmopathy.

This clonotype was observed at least ten times. A junction boundary mismatches the germline segment, possibly from a read error. The chain links TRBV5-1 to TRBJ2-3; the match to TRBD2 covers 9 bases. CDR3 length: 12 residues. Germline-derived CDR1 and CDR2 are SGHRS and YFSETQ. The CDR3: CASSLAGDTQYF. The CDR3 DNA reads TGTGCCAGCAGCCTAGCGGGGGATACGCAGTATTTT.

The chain's CDR3 is CASSQTQGPAGTGELFF. The CDR3 coding sequence is TGTGCCAGCAGCCAAACCCAGGGGCCCGCGGGCACCGGGGAGCTGTTTTTT. The V call is TRBV3-1, the J call TRBJ2-2; TRBD1 might be the D (6 bases). V lost 2 bases and J lost 4, with 17 bases in between. Germline V gene data show CDR1 as LGHDT and CDR2 as YNNKEL (reference sequence). The CDR3 sequence is 17 residues long. The entire variable domain, with the rest obtained from reference TRBV3-1 and TRBJ2-2, is as follows: DTAVSQTPKYLVTQMGNDKSIKCEQNLGHDTMYWYKQDSKKFLKIMFSYNNKELIINETVPNRFSPKSPDKAHLNLHINSLELGDSAVYFCASSQTQGPAGTGELFFGEGSRLTVL.

This chain uses TRBV10-3 with TRBJ2-7, with 8 bases aligning to TRBD1. This CDR3 is built from 17 residues. Germline loops: CDR1 ENHRY, CDR2 SYGVKD. V shed 2 bases, J shed 0 bases, and the junction held 9 bases outside the gene matches. In DNA form, the CDR3 reads TGTGCCATCAGTGAGCCTGGACAGGGCTTTGACTCCTACGAGCAGTACTTC. Translated, it gives CAISEPGQGFDSYEQYF.

The rearrangement uses TRBV28 and TRBJ1-5; TRBD1 matches 10 bases. CDR3 length equals 15 residues. Germline CDR1 reads MDHEN; CDR2 reads SYDVKM. J gave up 1 base and V 5 bases, and 2 bases lay outside the gene matches. CDR3 sequence (DNA): TGTGCCAGCAGTCGACAGGGGGCGAGCAATCAGCCCCAGCATTTT. Translation gives CASSRQGASNQPQHF.

This clonotype was observed a handful of times. The gene calls are TRBV20-1 and TRBJ1-1; weak D call: TRBD1 (6 bases). The length of the CDR3 is 12 residues. V lost 4 bases, J lost 10 bases, and 16 bases lay in between. Germline CDR1 is DFQATT and CDR2 is SNEGSKA (reference sequence). The CDR3 DNA reads as TGCAGTGCTACCAGGAGGGGGGGGAGAGCTTTCTTT. Translating gives CSATRRGGRAFF.

This clonotype was picked up a small number of times. The chain combines TRBV13 with TRBJ2-3; D gene uncertain. Trimming cost V 1 base and J 10 bases, with 9 bases left between them. The length of the CDR3 is 12 residues. The germline CDR1 and CDR2 sequences are PRHDT and FYEKMQ (reference sequence). DNA of the CDR3: TGTGCCAGCAGCTTAGCGGCGAATGCGCAGTATTTT. The encoded protein is CASSLAANAQYF.

This clonotype was counted a few times. The gene calls are TRBV10-3 and TRBJ2-7; TRBD1 matches 9 bases. The V gene end was trimmed by 4 bases and the J gene end by 6 bases; junction bases not matched to a gene: 7. Per germline, CDR1 ENHRY and CDR2 SYGVKD. CDR3 length equals 14 residues. The CDR3 spells CAISGRTGDSEQYF. CDR3 DNA sequence: TGTGCCATCAGTGGACGGACAGGGGACTCCGAGCAGTACTTC.

Many counts were recorded for this clonotype. The V call is TRBV20-1, the J call TRBJ2-7; D is perhaps TRBD1 or TRBD2 (6 bases each). Germline-derived CDR1 and CDR2 are DFQATT and SNEGSKA (reference sequence). V was shortened by 6 bases and J by 0 bases, with 15 bases between the two germline ends. This CDR3 region has 14 residues. CDR3 protein: CSAGGGIGSYEQYF. CDR3 DNA: TGCAGTGCCGGAGGGGGTATAGGCTCCTACGAGCAGTACTTC.